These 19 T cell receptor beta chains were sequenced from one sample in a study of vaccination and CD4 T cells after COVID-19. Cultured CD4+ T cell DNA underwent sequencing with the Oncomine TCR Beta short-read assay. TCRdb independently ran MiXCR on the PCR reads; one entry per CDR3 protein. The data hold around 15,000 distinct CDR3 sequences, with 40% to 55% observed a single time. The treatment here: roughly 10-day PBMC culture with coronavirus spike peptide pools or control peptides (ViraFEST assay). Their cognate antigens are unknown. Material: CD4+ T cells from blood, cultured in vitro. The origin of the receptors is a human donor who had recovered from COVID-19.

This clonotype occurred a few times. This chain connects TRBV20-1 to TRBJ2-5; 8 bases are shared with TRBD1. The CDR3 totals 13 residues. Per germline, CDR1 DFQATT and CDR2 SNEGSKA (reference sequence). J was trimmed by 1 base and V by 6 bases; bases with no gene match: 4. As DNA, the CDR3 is TGCAGTGCCTGGGACAGGTTCCAAGAGACCCAGTACTTC. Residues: CSAWDRFQETQYF.

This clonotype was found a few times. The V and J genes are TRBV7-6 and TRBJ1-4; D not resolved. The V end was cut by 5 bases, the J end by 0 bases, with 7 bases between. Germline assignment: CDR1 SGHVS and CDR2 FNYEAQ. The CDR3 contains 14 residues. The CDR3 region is CASSPTPTNEKLFF. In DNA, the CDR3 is TGTGCCAGCAGCCCGACACCAACTAATGAAAAACTGTTTTTT.

CDR3 in amino acids: CASSREANTEAFF. The CDR3 region has the DNA TGTGCCAGCAGCCGGGAAGCAAACACTGAAGCTTTCTTT. V and J are TRBV11-3 and TRBJ1-1; D remains ambiguous. The CDR3 consists of 13 residues. Germline V gene lookup returns CDR1 SGHNT and CDR2 YENEEA. V dropped 5 bases and J dropped 2 bases, with 9 bases sitting between them.

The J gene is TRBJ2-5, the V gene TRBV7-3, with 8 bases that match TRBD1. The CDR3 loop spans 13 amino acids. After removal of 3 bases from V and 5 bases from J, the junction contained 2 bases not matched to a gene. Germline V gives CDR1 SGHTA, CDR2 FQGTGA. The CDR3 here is CASSLDRAETQYF. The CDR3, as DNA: TGTGCCAGCAGCTTGGACAGGGCCGAGACCCAGTACTTC.

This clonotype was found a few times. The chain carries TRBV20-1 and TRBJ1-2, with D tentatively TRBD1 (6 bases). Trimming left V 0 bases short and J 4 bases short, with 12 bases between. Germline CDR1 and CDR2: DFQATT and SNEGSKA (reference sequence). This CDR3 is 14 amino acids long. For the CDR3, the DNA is TGCAGTGCTAGAGACGTACAGGGCGGCTATGGCTACACCTTC. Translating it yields CSARDVQGGYGYTF.

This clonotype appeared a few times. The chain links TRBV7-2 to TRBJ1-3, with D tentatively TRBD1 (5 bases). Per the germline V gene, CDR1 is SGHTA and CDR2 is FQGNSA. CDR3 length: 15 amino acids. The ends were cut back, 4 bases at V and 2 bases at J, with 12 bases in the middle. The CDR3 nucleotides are TGTGCCAGCAGCTCTAGTTGGGGGGCTGGAAACACCATATATTTT. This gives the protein CASSSSWGAGNTIYF. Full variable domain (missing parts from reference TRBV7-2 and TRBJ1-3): GAGVSQSPSNKVTEKGKDVELRCDPISGHTALYWYRQSLGQGLEFLIYFQGNSAPDKSGLPSDRFSAERTGGSVSTLTIQRTQQEDSAVYLCASSSSWGAGNTIYFGEGSWLTVV.

CDR3 region: CASTSRRTGHHEQYF. CDR3 in DNA: TGTGCCAGCACCTCACGCCGGACAGGACACCACGAGCAGTACTTC. The chain recombines TRBV27 with TRBJ2-7, with 7 bases matching TRBD1. Trimming cost V 7 bases and J 5 bases; bases outside gene matches: 14. Germline values: CDR1 MNHEY, CDR2 SMNVEV (reference sequence). The CDR3 sequence is 15 residues long.

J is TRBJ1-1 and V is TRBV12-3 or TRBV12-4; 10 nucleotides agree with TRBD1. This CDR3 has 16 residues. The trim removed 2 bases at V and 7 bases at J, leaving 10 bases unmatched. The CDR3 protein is CASSLRTGGRGGEAFF. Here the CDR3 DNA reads TGTGCCAGCAGTTTACGGACAGGGGGACGAGGAGGTGAAGCTTTCTTT.

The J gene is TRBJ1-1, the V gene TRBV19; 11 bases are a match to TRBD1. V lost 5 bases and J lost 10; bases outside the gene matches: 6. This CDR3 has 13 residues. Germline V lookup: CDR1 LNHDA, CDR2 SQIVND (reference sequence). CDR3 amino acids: CASSPGQGARAFF. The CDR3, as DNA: TGTGCCAGTAGTCCAGGACAGGGGGCGCGAGCTTTCTTT.

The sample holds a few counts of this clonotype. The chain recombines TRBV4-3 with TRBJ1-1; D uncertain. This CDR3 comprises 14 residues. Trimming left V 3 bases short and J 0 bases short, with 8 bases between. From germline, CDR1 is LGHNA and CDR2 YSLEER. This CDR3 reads CASSQGNLNTEAFF. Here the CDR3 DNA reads TGCGCCAGCAGCCAGGGGAACTTGAACACTGAAGCTTTCTTT.

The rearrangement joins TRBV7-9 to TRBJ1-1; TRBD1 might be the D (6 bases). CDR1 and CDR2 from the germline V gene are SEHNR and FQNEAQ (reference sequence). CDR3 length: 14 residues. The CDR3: CVLKGRDMNTEAFF. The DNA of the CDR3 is TGTGTGCTGAAGGGGCGGGACATGAACACTGAAGCTTTCTTT. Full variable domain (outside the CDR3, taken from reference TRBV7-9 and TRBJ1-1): DTGVSQNPRHKITKRGQNVTFRCDPISEHNRLYWYRQTLGQGPEFLTYFQNEAQLEKSRLLSDRFSAERPKGSFSTLEIQRTEQGDSAMYLCVLKGRDMNTEAFFGQGTRLTVV.

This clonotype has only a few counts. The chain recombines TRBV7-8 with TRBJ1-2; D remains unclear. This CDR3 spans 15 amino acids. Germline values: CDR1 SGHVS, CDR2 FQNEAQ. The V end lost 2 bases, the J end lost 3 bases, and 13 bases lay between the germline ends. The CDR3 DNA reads TGTGCCAGCAGCTTAAGCGGTTCAGAACACTATGGCTACACCTTC. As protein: CASSLSGSEHYGYTF. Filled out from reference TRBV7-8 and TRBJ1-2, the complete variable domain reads GAGVSQSPRYKVAKRGQDVALRCDPISGHVSLFWYQQALGQGPEFLTYFQNEAQLDKSGLPSDRFFAERPEGSVSTLKIQRTQQEDSAVYLCASSLSGSEHYGYTFGSGTRLTVV.

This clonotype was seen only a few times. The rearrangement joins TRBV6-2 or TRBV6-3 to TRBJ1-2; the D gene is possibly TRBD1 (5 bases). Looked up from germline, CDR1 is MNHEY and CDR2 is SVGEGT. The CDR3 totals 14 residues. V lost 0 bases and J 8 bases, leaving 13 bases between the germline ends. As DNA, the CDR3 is TGTGCCAGCAGTTACTCTCAGGGACGGGGCGGCTACACCTTC. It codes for CASSYSQGRGGYTF.

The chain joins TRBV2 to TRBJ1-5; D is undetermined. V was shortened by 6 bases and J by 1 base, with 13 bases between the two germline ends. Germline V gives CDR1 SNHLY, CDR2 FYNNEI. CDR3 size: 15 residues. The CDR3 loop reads CASRPRRASNQPQHF. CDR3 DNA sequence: TGTGCCAGCAGACCAAGACGGGCCAGCAATCAGCCCCAGCATTTT.

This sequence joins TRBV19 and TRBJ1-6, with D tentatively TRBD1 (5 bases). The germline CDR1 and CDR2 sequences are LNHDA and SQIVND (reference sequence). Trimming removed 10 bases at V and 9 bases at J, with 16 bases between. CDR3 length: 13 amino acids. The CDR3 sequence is CAIGTTGRSPLHF. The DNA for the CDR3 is TGTGCCATCGGGACGACCGGGCGTTCACCCCTCCACTTT.

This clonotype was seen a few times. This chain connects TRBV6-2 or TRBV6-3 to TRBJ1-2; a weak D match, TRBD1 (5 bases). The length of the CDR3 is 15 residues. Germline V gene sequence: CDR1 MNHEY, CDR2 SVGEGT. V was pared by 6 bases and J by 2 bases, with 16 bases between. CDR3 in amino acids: CASRGTGTNNYGYTF. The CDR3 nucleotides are TGTGCCAGCAGGGGGACGGGGACCAACAACTATGGCTACACCTTC.

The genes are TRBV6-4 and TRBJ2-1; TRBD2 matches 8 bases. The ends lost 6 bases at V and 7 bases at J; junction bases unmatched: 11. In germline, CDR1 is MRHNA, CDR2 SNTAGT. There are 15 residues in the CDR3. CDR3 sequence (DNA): TGTGCCAGCAGCCGACTAAGCGGGAGAGTGAATGAGCAGTTCTTC. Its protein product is CASSRLSGRVNEQFF.

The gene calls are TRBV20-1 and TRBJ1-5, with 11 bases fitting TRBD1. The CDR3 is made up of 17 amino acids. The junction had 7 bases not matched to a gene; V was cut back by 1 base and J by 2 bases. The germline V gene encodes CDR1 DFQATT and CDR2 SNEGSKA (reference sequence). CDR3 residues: CSARGGTGGERNQPQHF. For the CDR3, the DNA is TGCAGTGCTAGAGGAGGGACAGGGGGTGAGCGCAATCAGCCCCAGCATTTT.

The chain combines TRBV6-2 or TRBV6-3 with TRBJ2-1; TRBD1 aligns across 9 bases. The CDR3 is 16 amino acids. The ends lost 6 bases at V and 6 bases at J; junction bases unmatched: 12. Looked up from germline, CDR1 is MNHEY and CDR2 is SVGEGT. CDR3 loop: CASRRSGTGLFNEQFF. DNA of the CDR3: TGTGCCAGCAGGCGAAGTGGGACAGGGCTTTTCAATGAGCAGTTCTTC.